These T cell receptor beta chains were read from a single sample in a study of blood T cell repertoires in COVID-19. Assay used: immunoSEQ multiplex PCR; TCRdb lists only in-frame clones, some missing. The sample yields fewer than 200,000 clones, 70% to 90% seen once. Sequencing input: peripheral blood. The receptors stem from a man between 65 and 80 years old with active or convalescent COVID-19. Both conserved end residues are part of each CDR3. Fields, in order: clone size, V gene, D gene, J gene, CDR3 protein, CDR3 DNA. The D gene is left open where the match is weak. A clone size is listed for some rows: how often the clone was seen (once, few, many), or a class if it is expanded.

abundance: few
v_gene: TRBV18
d_gene: .
j_gene: TRBJ1-5
CDR3aa: CASSPKPGSQPQHF
CDR3nt: TGTGCCAGCTCACCAAAACCAGGGTCCCAGCCCCAGCATTTT

abundance: .
v_gene: TRBV18
d_gene: TRBD1
j_gene: TRBJ2-5
CDR3aa: CASSRTGNFQETQYF
CDR3nt: TGTGCCAGCTCGCGGACAGGGAATTTTCAAGAGACCCAGTACTTC

abundance: .
v_gene: TRBV7-2
d_gene: TRBD2
j_gene: TRBJ2-3
CDR3aa: CASSSRTSGRPFTDTQYF
CDR3nt: TGTGCCAGCAGCTCAAGGACTAGCGGGAGGCCTTTCACAGATACGCAGTATTTT

abundance: .
v_gene: TRBV7-7
d_gene: TRBD1
j_gene: TRBJ2-5
CDR3aa: CASSLRLVSGQGGETQYF
CDR3nt: TGTGCCAGCAGCTTGCGGCTTGTCTCGGGACAGGGGGGAGAGACCCAGTACTTC

abundance: .
v_gene: TRBV6-6
d_gene: .
j_gene: TRBJ2-1
CDR3aa: CASSYPGTSSYNEQFF
CDR3nt: TGTGCCAGCAGCTACCCCGGAACTAGCTCCTACAATGAGCAGTTCTTC

abundance: .
v_gene: TRBV5-1
d_gene: TRBD2
j_gene: TRBJ2-1
CDR3aa: CASSWTSDNEQFF
CDR3nt: TGCGCCAGCAGCTGGACTAGCGATAATGAGCAGTTCTTC

abundance: few
v_gene: TRBV19
d_gene: TRBD1
j_gene: TRBJ1-1
CDR3aa: CASSIQGANTEAFF
CDR3nt: TGTGCCAGTAGTATCCAGGGGGCGAACACTGAAGCTTTCTTT

abundance: .
v_gene: TRBV9
d_gene: TRBD2
j_gene: TRBJ2-2
CDR3aa: CASSVEGGRGTGELFF
CDR3nt: TGTGCCAGCAGCGTAGAAGGCGGGAGGGGCACCGGGGAGCTGTTTTTT

abundance: .
v_gene: TRBV19
d_gene: .
j_gene: TRBJ2-1
CDR3aa: CASSLSTQGEQFF
CDR3nt: TGTGCCAGTAGTCTCTCAACTCAGGGTGAGCAGTTCTTC

abundance: .
v_gene: TRBV2
d_gene: .
j_gene: TRBJ1-5
CDR3aa: CASSAGINQPQHF
CDR3nt: TGTGCCAGCAGTGCAGGGATCAATCAGCCCCAGCATTTT

abundance: .
v_gene: TRBV18
d_gene: .
j_gene: TRBJ2-5
CDR3aa: CASSPPTSQRETQYF
CDR3nt: TGTGCCAGCTCACCACCAACTAGCCAACGGGAGACCCAGTACTTC

abundance: .
v_gene: TRBV11-3
d_gene: .
j_gene: TRBJ2-7
CDR3aa: CASSLRPGVRVQYF
CDR3nt: TGTGCCAGCAGCCTGCGGCCCGGGGTTAGGGTGCAGTACTTC

abundance: .
v_gene: TRBV9
d_gene: .
j_gene: TRBJ1-2
CDR3aa: CASSPRLGGVGGYTF
CDR3nt: TGTGCCAGCAGCCCCCGCCTGGGGGGAGTAGGGGGCTACACCTTC

abundance: .
v_gene: TRBV7-3
d_gene: TRBD2
j_gene: TRBJ2-1
CDR3aa: CASSLDLAGVNEQFF
CDR3nt: TGTGCCAGCAGCTTAGATCTAGCGGGAGTGAATGAGCAGTTCTTC

abundance: .
v_gene: TRBV15
d_gene: .
j_gene: TRBJ1-4
CDR3aa: CATSRDLRDEKLFF
CDR3nt: TGTGCCACCAGCAGAGATCTCCGGGATGAAAAACTGTTTTTT

abundance: .
v_gene: TRBV7-2
d_gene: TRBD1
j_gene: TRBJ1-4
CDR3aa: CASSWDRKYEKLFF
CDR3nt: TGTGCCAGCAGCTGGGACAGGAAATATGAAAAACTGTTTTTT

abundance: .
v_gene: TRBV27
d_gene: .
j_gene: TRBJ2-3
CDR3aa: CASSPDTNFDTQYF
CDR3nt: TGTGCCAGCAGTCCCGACACCAATTTCGATACGCAGTATTTT

abundance: .
v_gene: TRBV28
d_gene: .
j_gene: TRBJ1-2
CDR3aa: CASSPPGYGYTF
CDR3nt: TGTGCCAGCAGTCCCCCGGGCTATGGCTACACCTTC

abundance: .
v_gene: TRBV18
d_gene: TRBD1
j_gene: TRBJ1-1
CDR3aa: CASSQGQGLNTEAFF
CDR3nt: TGTGCCAGCTCTCAGGGACAGGGGTTGAACACTGAAGCTTTCTTT

abundance: once
v_gene: TRBV7-9
d_gene: TRBD1
j_gene: TRBJ2-7
CDR3aa: CASSPSLGTAYEQYF
CDR3nt: TGTGCCAGCAGCCCGAGCTTAGGGACAGCCTACGAGCAGTACTTC

abundance: .
v_gene: TRBV4-3
d_gene: .
j_gene: TRBJ1-1
CDR3aa: CASSPSAGGGDTEAFF
CDR3nt: TGCGCCAGCAGCCCCTCTGCGGGTGGAGGGGACACTGAAGCTTTCTTT

abundance: .
v_gene: TRBV5-1
d_gene: TRBD2
j_gene: TRBJ2-2
CDR3aa: CASSFSPTGGRDGELFF
CDR3nt: TGCGCCAGCAGCTTTTCCCCTACGGGGGGGCGAGACGGGGAGCTGTTTTTT

abundance: .
v_gene: TRBV19
d_gene: TRBD1
j_gene: TRBJ1-5
CDR3aa: CASSIGTGNQPQHF
CDR3nt: TGTGCCAGTAGTATAGGGACAGGGAATCAGCCCCAGCATTTT

abundance: few
v_gene: TRBV4-3
d_gene: .
j_gene: TRBJ1-1
CDR3aa: CASSPSGGSPGAFF
CDR3nt: TGCGCCAGCAGCCCCTCGGGGGGGTCTCCGGGAGCTTTCTTT

abundance: .
v_gene: TRBV6-2/TRBV6-3
d_gene: .
j_gene: TRBJ2-7
CDR3aa: CASSSARVPPYEQYF
CDR3nt: TGTGCCAGCAGCTCCGCCCGCGTCCCCCCCTACGAGCAGTACTTC

abundance: .
v_gene: TRBV5-4
d_gene: TRBD1
j_gene: TRBJ1-2
CDR3aa: CASSIDRANRGYTF
CDR3nt: TGTGCCAGCAGCATAGACAGGGCCAACCGGGGCTACACCTTC

abundance: .
v_gene: TRBV27
d_gene: TRBD1
j_gene: TRBJ1-2
CDR3aa: CASSGGQGINYGYTF
CDR3nt: TGTGCCAGCAGTGGGGGACAGGGTATTAACTATGGCTACACCTTC

abundance: .
v_gene: TRBV7-2
d_gene: .
j_gene: TRBJ1-2
CDR3aa: CASSLAHSGYTF
CDR3nt: TGTGCCAGCAGCTTAGCCCACAGCGGCTACACCTTC

abundance: .
v_gene: TRBV30
d_gene: TRBD1
j_gene: TRBJ1-5
CDR3aa: CAWSGTGFFSQHF
CDR3nt: TGTGCCTGGAGCGGGACAGGGTTTTTTAGCCAGCATTTT

abundance: .
v_gene: TRBV4-3
d_gene: TRBD1
j_gene: TRBJ2-7
CDR3aa: CASSQATGGYEQYF
CDR3nt: TGCGCCAGCAGCCAAGCCACAGGGGGCTACGAGCAGTACTTC

abundance: .
v_gene: TRBV6-5
d_gene: .
j_gene: TRBJ1-2
CDR3aa: CASNRDSGNYGYTF
CDR3nt: TGTGCCAGTAACCGGGACTCAGGGAACTATGGCTACACCTTC